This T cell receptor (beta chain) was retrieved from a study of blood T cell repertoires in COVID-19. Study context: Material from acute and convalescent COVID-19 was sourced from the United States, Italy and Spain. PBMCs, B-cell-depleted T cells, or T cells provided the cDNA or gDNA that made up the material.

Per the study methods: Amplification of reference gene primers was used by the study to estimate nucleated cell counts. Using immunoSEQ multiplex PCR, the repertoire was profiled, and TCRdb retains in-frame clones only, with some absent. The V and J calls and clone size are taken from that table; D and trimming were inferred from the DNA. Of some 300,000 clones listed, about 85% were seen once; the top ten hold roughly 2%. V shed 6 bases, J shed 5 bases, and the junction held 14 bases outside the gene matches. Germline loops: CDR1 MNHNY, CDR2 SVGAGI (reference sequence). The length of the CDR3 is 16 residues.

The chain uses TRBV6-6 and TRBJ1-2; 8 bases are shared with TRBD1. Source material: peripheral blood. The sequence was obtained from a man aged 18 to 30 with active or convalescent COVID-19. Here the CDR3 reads CASSHGSGGSSYGYTF. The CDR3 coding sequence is TGTGCCAGCAGCCACGGGTCAGGGGGCTCGAGTTATGGCTACACCTTC.